These T cell receptor beta chains were read from a single sample in a study of blood T cell repertoires in COVID-19. Profiling relied on immunoSEQ multiplex PCR, and the TCRdb table lists in-frame clones only, not all of them. The sample holds 360,000 or so clones, nearly 90% seen once. The sample comprised peripheral blood. The receptors stem from a man younger than 30 with active or convalescent COVID-19. Each CDR3 is given with its conserved first and last residue. The order of the fields is CDR3 length, clone size, V gene, J gene, D gene, CDR3 protein, CDR3 DNA. D genes are given only for firm matches. Clone size is stated in some rows and not others, as once, few, many or a class when expanded.

>14|-|TRBV9|TRBJ2-1|TRBD1
CASSDNGQANEQFF
TGTGCCAGCAGCGATAACGGACAGGCCAATGAGCAGTTCTTC
>15|-|TRBV2|TRBJ1-6|TRBD1
CASKGGTGGNSPLHF
TGTGCCAGCAAGGGAGGGACAGGCGGTAATTCACCCCTCCACTTT
>14|once|TRBV5-4|TRBJ1-4|-
CASSLGREFEKLFF
TGTGCCAGCAGCTTAGGGAGGGAGTTCGAAAAACTGTTTTTT
>17|-|TRBV6-1|TRBJ1-3|-
CASSEGQGSNSGNTIYF
TGTGCCAGCAGTGAAGGTCAGGGGAGTAACTCTGGAAACACCATATATTTT
>11|-|TRBV6-6|TRBJ2-7|-
CASSFPDEQYF
TGTGCCAGCAGTTTTCCAGACGAGCAGTACTTC
>18|-|TRBV11-3|TRBJ2-2|TRBD2
CASSATSGGRFSTGELFF
TGTGCCAGCAGCGCGACTAGCGGGGGGCGCTTCAGCACCGGGGAGCTGTTTTTT
>13|-|TRBV28|TRBJ2-7|TRBD1
CASRQGAGYEQYF
TGTGCCAGCCGGCAGGGGGCAGGCTACGAGCAGTACTTC
>16|-|TRBV4-2|TRBJ1-1|-
CASSSSSLDSRTEAFF
TGTGCCAGCAGCTCAAGTAGTCTGGACAGTCGCACTGAAGCTTTCTTT
>14|-|TRBV30|TRBJ1-2|-
CAWRPRGVNYGYTF
TGTGCCTGGAGGCCGCGGGGGGTTAACTATGGCTACACCTTC
>15|-|TRBV19|TRBJ1-4|TRBD1
CASSMSDRENEKLFF
TGTGCCAGTAGTATGTCAGACAGGGAAAATGAAAAACTGTTTTTT
>15|-|TRBV19|TRBJ1-3|-
CASSNGGTWTNTIYF
TGTGCCAGTAGTAATGGGGGCACTTGGACAAACACCATATATTTT
>17|-|TRBV6-2/TRBV6-3|TRBJ2-3|-
CASSYSSSGPYTDTQYF
TGTGCCAGCAGTTACTCGAGTTCAGGGCCGTACACAGATACGCAGTATTTT
>15|-|TRBV19|TRBJ1-6|-
CASSPRGSDNSPLHF
TGTGCCAGTAGTCCCAGGGGATCGGATAATTCACCCCTCCACTTT
>14|-|TRBV7-9|TRBJ1-1|-
CASSRTGVNTEAFF
TGTGCCAGCAGCCGAACAGGCGTGAACACTGAAGCTTTCTTT
>13|-|TRBV2|TRBJ2-7|TRBD1
CASGGQGTYEQYF
TGTGCCAGCGGGGGACAGGGGACCTACGAGCAGTACTTC
>15|-|TRBV28|TRBJ1-1|TRBD1
CASKPTGTPGTEAFF
TGTGCCAGCAAACCGACAGGGACACCCGGCACTGAAGCTTTCTTT
>14|-|TRBV6-5|TRBJ1-5|-
CASKTDRGSQPQHF
TGTGCCAGCAAGACGGACAGAGGGAGTCAGCCCCAGCATTTT
>15|-|TRBV6-5|TRBJ2-2|-
CASHRGGGRTGELFF
TGTGCCAGCCACCGTGGGGGGGGCCGCACCGGGGAGCTGTTTTTT
>13|-|TRBV19|TRBJ2-7|TRBD2
CASKEREKGEQYF
TGTGCCAGTAAGGAGCGGGAGAAAGGGGAGCAGTACTTC
>15|-|TRBV5-1|TRBJ1-4|-
CASSRVGGANEKLFF
TGCGCCAGCAGTCGGGTCGGCGGAGCTAATGAAAAACTGTTTTTT
>17|-|TRBV5-6|TRBJ2-2|TRBD1
CASSPKWRQGPAGELFF
TGTGCCAGCAGCCCAAAGTGGAGACAGGGGCCCGCCGGGGAGCTGTTTTTT
>13|once|TRBV2|TRBJ1-1|-
CASNGEGWTEAFF
TGTGCCAGTAATGGAGAGGGTTGGACTGAAGCTTTCTTT
>13|-|TRBV12-3/TRBV12-4|TRBJ1-2|-
CASRAGVDYGYTF
TGTGCCAGCAGGGCAGGGGTGGACTATGGCTACACCTTC
>14|-|TRBV5-5|TRBJ1-6|-
CASSWDTDNSPLHF
TGTGCCAGCAGTTGGGACACCGATAATTCACCCCTCCACTTT
>15|-|TRBV9|TRBJ1-2|-
CASSTRERATYGYTF
TGTGCCAGCAGCACGAGGGAAAGGGCAACCTATGGCTACACCTTC
>12|-|TRBV7-8|TRBJ1-5|-
CASRKPGQPQHF
TGTGCCAGCAGAAAACCGGGGCAGCCCCAGCATTTT
>15|-|TRBV5-1|TRBJ2-1|TRBD1
CASSSTGDRYNEQFF
TGCGCCAGCAGCTCCACAGGGGACAGGTACAATGAGCAGTTCTTC
>13|-|TRBV6-4|TRBJ2-7|-
CASSGGEGDEQYF
TGTGCCAGCAGTGGAGGGGAGGGGGACGAGCAGTACTTC
>14|-|TRBV7-2|TRBJ1-5|-
CASSLGLTNQPQHF
TGTGCCAGCAGCTTGGGACTTACAAATCAGCCCCAGCATTTT
>13|-|TRBV19|TRBJ1-2|-
CASSIEAVAGYTF
TGTGCCAGTAGTATAGAGGCGGTCGCGGGCTACACCTTC
>16|-|TRBV7-9|TRBJ2-2|TRBD1
CASSGGQGLDTGELFF
TGTGCCAGCAGCGGGGGACAGGGGCTAGACACCGGGGAGCTGTTTTTT
>15|-|TRBV9|TRBJ1-6|TRBD1
CASSVEGQGNSPLHF
TGTGCCAGCAGCGTCGAGGGACAGGGAAATTCACCCCTCCACTTT
>13|-|TRBV19|TRBJ1-1|-
CASSIMANTEAFF
TGTGCCAGTAGTATAATGGCGAACACTGAAGCTTTCTTT
>14|-|TRBV28|TRBJ2-1|-
CASSSPRGAYEQFF
TGTGCCAGCAGTTCCCCCCGGGGGGCTTATGAGCAGTTCTTC
>12|few|TRBV28|TRBJ2-4|TRBD1
CASTTGGNIQYF
TGTGCCAGCACCACAGGGGGTAACATTCAGTACTTC
>15|-|TRBV27|TRBJ2-1|-
CASSFGGEGYNEQFF
TGTGCCAGCAGTTTCGGGGGTGAGGGATACAATGAGCAGTTCTTC
>15|few|TRBV7-2|TRBJ1-2|TRBD1
CASSLVGDRGDRYTF
TGTGCCAGCAGCTTAGTAGGGGACAGGGGGGATCGCTACACCTTC
>13|few|TRBV7-9|TRBJ2-4|-
CASSFPNSDIQYF
TGTGCCAGCAGCTTCCCAAACTCCGACATTCAGTACTTC
>14|-|TRBV4-1|TRBJ1-2|-
CASSQPTEVSGYTF
TGCGCCAGCAGCCAACCCACGGAGGTCTCTGGCTACACCTTC
>15|-|TRBV19|TRBJ2-1|-
CATRTAIGSYNEQFF
TGTGCCACAAGGACAGCGATCGGCTCCTACAATGAGCAGTTCTTC
>14|-|TRBV10-3|TRBJ1-1|TRBD1
CAIGGNRGKSEAFF
TGTGCCATCGGGGGGAACAGGGGGAAATCTGAAGCTTTCTTT
>15|-|TRBV18|TRBJ1-2|-
CASSPETEVYYGYTF
TGTGCCAGCTCACCGGAGACCGAAGTGTACTATGGCTACACCTTC
>13|-|TRBV9|TRBJ2-5|-
CASSVGGKETQYF
TGTGCCAGCAGCGTAGGAGGAAAAGAGACCCAGTACTTC
>13|-|TRBV3-1/TRBV3-2|TRBJ1-2|-
CASSQDSFYGYTF
TGTGCCAGCAGCCAGGACAGCTTCTATGGCTACACCTTC
>13|once|TRBV6-5|TRBJ2-5|-
CASSSRISETQYF
TGTGCCAGCAGTTCTAGAATCTCGGAGACCCAGTACTTC
>13|-|TRBV2|TRBJ1-2|-
CATESETFIGYTF
TGTGCCACCGAATCCGAAACATTTATTGGCTACACCTTC